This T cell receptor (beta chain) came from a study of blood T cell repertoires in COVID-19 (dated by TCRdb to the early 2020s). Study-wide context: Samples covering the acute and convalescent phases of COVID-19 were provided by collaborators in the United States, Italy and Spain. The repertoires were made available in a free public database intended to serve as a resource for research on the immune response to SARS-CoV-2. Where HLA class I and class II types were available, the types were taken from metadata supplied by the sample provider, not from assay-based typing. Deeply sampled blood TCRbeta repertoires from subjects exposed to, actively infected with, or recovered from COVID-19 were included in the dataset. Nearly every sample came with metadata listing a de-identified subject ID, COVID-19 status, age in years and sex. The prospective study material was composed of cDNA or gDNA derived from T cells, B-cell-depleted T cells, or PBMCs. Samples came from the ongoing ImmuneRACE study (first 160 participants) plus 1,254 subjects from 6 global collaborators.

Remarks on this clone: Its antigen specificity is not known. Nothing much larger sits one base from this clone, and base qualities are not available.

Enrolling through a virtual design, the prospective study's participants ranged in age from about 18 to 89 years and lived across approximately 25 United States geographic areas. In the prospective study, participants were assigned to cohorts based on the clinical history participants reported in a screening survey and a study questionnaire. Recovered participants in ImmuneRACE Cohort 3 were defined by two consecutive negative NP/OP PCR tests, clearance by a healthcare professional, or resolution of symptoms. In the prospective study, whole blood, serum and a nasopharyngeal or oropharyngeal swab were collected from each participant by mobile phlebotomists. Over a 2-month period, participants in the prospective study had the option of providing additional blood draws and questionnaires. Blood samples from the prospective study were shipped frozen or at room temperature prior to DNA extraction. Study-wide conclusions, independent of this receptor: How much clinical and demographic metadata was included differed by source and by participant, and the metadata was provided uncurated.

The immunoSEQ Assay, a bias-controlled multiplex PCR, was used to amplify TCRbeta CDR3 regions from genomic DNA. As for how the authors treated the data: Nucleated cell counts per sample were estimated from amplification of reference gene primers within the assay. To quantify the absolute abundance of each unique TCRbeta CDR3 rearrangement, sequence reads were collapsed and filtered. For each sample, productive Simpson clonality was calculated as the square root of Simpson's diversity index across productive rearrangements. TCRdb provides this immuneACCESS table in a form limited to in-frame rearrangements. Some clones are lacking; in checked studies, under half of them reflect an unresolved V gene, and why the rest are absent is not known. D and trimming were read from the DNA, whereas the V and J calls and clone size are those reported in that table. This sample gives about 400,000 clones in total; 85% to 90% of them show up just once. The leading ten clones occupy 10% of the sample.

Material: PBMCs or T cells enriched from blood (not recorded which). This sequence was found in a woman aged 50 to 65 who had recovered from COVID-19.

The nucleotide sequence reads as follows: TGTGCCAGCAGCTTGACAGGGGGCGTAGACTATGGCTACACCTTC. Its protein product is CASSLTGGVDYGYTF. The sequence joins TRBV7-9 to TRBJ1-2; TRBD1 aligns with 10 central bases. From its cysteine to its phenylalanine, the CDR3 spans 15 amino acids. The sequence is cut down to CDR3 DNA, 45 bases in frame from base 1. According to the germline V gene (reference sequence), CDR1 reads SEHNR and CDR2 reads FQNEAQ. Germline trimming amounts to 3 bases on V and 3 bases on J, with 4 as the count of junction bases outside the gene matches.